The entry below gives a single T cell receptor beta chain sequence along with its context. The participants were between roughly 18 and 89 years old and came from under 25 US areas. Recovery among Cohort 3 donors was established by two negative PCRs, clearance, or symptom resolution. The authors' processing: The authors estimated nucleated cell counts from reference gene primer amplification. The method was immunoSEQ multiplex PCR; TCRdb's version includes in-frame clones alone and lacks a portion of them. That table supplies the V and J calls and clone size; D and trimming were determined from the DNA. The top ten hold 0.75% to 1% of the sample, which has hundreds of thousands of clones, around 90% seen once. The record originates from a study of blood T cell repertoires in COVID-19. Study-wide context: Sources were T cells, B-cell-depleted T cells, or PBMCs; the material itself was cDNA or gDNA.

CDR1 is MNHEY and CDR2 is SVGEGT in the germline V gene. J lost 4 bases, V lost 6 bases, and 8 bases had no gene match. This CDR3 region has 14 residues. Sequencing input: PBMCs or T cells enriched from blood (not recorded which). V and J are TRBV6-2 or TRBV6-3 and TRBJ1-2; TRBD1 matches 7 bases. This clonotype originated in a woman aged 25 to 39 who had recovered from COVID-19. CDR3 sequence reads: CASSPGQVFYGYTF. CDR3 in DNA: TGTGCCAGCAGCCCTGGACAGGTCTTCTATGGCTACACCTTC.